This T cell receptor (beta chain) was profiled in a study of regulatory T cells in long-lasting Graves disease. This clonotype was recorded at least ten times. From germline, CDR1 is PRHDT and CDR2 FYEKMQ (reference sequence). CDR3 length: 14 amino acids. After removal of 7 bases from V and 5 bases from J, the junction contained 8 bases not matched to a gene. Time point denoted: newly diagnosed GD, antithyroid drugs for less than 3 months. PBMC-derived RNA was used for the TCR library. In building TCR beta libraries, iRepertoire HTBI primers were used together with Arm-PCR of CDR3 regions. TCRdb processed the multiplex PCR reads anew with MiXCR; each CDR3 protein has one entry. The sample comprises a few hundred thousand distinct CDR3 sequences, about a sixth of which are singletons, and roughly 29% rests with the top ten. The same sample was also used in a study of T cells in Graves' hyperthyroidism and ophthalmopathy.

The chain is built from TRBV13 and TRBJ2-1; 7 bases line up with TRBD1. The receptor's source is a man in his forties with Graves disease. Sequences were derived from peripheral blood mononuclear cells (PBMCs), sampled at new diagnosis, from a patient treated with antithyroid drugs. The CDR3 nucleotides read TGTGCCAGCACCCTGGGACAGCAAAACAATGAGCAGTTCTTC. This gives the protein CASTLGQQNNEQFF. Full variable domain (missing parts from reference TRBV13 and TRBJ2-1): AAGVIQSPRHLIKEKRETATLKCYPIPRHDTVYWYQQGPGQDPQFLISFYEKMQSDKGSIPDRFSAQQFSDYHSELNMSSLELGDSALYFCASTLGQQNNEQFFGPGTRLTVL.